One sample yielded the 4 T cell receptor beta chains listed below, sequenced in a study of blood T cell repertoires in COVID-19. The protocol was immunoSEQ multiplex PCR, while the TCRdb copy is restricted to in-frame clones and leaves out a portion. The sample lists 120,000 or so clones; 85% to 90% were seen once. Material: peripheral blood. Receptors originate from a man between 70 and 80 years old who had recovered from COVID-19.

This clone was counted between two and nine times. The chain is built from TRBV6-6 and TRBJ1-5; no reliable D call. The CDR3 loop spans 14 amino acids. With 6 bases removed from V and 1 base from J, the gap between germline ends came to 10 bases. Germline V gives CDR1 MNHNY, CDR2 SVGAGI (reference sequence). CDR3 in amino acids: CASSGYQSNQPQHF. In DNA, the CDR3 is TGTGCCAGCAGCGGGTACCAAAGCAATCAGCCCCAGCATTTT.

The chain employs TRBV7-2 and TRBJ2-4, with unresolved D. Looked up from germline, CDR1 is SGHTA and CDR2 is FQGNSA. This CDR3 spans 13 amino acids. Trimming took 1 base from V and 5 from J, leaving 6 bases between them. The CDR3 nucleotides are TGTGCCAGCAGCTTAGACGGTGAAAACATTCAGTACTTC. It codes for CASSLDGENIQYF.

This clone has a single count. The CDR3 bases are TGTGCCAGCAGTGTCGACAGGATGGGGACCGGGGAGCTGTTTTTT. It is translated as CASSVDRMGTGELFF. J is TRBJ2-2 and V is TRBV2, with D possibly matching TRBD1 (6 bases). The CDR3 has 15 amino acids. The germline gives CDR1 SNHLY, CDR2 FYNNEI. Trimming removed 4 bases from V and 5 bases from J, with 14 bases in between.

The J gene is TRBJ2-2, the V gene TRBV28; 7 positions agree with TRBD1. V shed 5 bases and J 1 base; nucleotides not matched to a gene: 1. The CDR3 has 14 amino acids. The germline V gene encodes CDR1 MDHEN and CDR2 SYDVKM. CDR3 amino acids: CASSRTGNTGELFF. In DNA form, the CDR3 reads TGTGCCAGCAGTCGGACAGGGAACACCGGGGAGCTGTTTTTT. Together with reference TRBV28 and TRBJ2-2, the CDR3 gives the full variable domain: DVKVTQSSRYLVKRTGEKVFLECVQDMDHENMFWYRQDPGLGLRLIYFSYDVKMKEKGDIPEGYSVSREKKERFSLILESASTNQTSMYLCASSRTGNTGELFFGEGSRLTVL.